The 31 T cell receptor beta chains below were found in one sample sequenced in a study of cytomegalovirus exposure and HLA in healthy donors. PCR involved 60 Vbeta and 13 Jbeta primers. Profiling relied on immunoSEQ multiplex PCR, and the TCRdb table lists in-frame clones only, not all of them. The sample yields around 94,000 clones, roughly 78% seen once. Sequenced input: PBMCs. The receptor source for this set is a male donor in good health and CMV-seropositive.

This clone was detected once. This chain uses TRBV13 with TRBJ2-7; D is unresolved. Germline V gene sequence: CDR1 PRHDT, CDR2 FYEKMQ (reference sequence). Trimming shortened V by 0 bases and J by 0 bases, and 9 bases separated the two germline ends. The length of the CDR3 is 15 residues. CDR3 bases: TGTGCCAGCAGCTTAGGCGGTCTAAGCTCCTACGAGCAGTACTTC. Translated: CASSLGGLSSYEQYF.

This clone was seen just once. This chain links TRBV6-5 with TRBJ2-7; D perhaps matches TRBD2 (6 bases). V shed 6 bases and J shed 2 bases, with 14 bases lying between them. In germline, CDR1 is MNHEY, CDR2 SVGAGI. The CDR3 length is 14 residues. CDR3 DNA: TGTGCCAGCAGCGGCGGGACGGCTACCTACGAGCAGTACTTC. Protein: CASSGGTATYEQYF.

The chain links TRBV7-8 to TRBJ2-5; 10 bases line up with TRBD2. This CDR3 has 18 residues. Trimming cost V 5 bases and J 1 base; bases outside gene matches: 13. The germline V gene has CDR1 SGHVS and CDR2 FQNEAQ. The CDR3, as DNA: TGTGCCAGCAGCCCCACGGGCCTAGCGGGGGTCCGCCAAGAGACCCAGTACTTC. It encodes CASSPTGLAGVRQETQYF. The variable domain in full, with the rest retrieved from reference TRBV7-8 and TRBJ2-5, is GAGVSQSPRYKVAKRGQDVALRCDPISGHVSLFWYQQALGQGPEFLTYFQNEAQLDKSGLPSDRFFAERPEGSVSTLKIQRTQQEDSAVYLCASSPTGLAGVRQETQYFGPGTRLLVL.

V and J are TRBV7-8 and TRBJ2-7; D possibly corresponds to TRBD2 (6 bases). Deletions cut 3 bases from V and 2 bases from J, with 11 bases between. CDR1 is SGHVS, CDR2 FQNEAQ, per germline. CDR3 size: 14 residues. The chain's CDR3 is CASSLGDSTYEQYF. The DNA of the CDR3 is TGTGCCAGCAGCTTGGGGGACTCCACCTACGAGCAGTACTTC.

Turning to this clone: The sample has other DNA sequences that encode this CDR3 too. CDR3 sequence (DNA): TGCGCCAGCAGCCCGGGACAGAACTATGGCTACACCTTC. Translation gives CASSPGQNYGYTF. V usage is TRBV5-1 and J usage is TRBJ1-2; 7 positions match TRBD1. The trim removed 4 bases at V and 2 bases at J, leaving 2 bases unmatched. CDR1 is SGHRS and CDR2 is YFSETQ in the germline V gene. The CDR3 extends over 13 amino acids.

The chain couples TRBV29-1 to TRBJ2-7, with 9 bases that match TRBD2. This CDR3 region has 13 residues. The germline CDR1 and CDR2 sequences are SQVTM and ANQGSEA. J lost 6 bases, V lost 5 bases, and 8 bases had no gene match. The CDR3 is CSVRAGGLSEQYF. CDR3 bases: TGCAGCGTTAGAGCGGGAGGCCTCTCCGAGCAGTACTTC.

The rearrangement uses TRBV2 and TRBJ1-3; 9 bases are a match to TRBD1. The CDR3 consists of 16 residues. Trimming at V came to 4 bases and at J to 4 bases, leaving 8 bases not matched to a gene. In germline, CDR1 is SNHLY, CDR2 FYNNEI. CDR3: CASSANRGRLGNTIYF. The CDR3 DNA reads TGTGCCAGCAGTGCGAACAGGGGGCGGTTAGGAAACACCATATATTTT. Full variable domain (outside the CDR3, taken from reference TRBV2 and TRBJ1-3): EPEVTQTPSHQVTQMGQEVILRCVPISNHLYFYWYRQILGQKVEFLVSFYNNEISEKSEIFDDQFSVERPDGSNFTLKIRSTKLEDSAMYFCASSANRGRLGNTIYFGEGSWLTVV.

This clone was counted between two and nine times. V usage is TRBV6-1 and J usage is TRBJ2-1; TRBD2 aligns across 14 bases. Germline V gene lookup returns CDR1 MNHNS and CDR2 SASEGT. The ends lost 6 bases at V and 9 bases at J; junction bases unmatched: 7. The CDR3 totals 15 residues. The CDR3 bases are TGTGCCAGCAGCAGGACTAGCGGGAGGATGGCTGAGCAGTTCTTC. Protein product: CASSRTSGRMAEQFF.

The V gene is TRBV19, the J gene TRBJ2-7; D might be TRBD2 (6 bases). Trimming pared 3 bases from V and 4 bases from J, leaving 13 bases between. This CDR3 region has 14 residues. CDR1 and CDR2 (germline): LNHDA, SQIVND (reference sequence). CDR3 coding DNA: TGTGCCAGTAGTATGTCTAGCGCACTTTACGAGCAGTACTTC. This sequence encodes CASSMSSALYEQYF.

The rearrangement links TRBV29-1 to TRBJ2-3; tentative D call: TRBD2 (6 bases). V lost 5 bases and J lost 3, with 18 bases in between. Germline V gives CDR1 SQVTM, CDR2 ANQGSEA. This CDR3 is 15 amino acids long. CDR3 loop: CSVQAGPFFTDTQYF. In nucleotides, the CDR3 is TGCAGCGTTCAGGCGGGACCCTTTTTTACAGATACGCAGTATTTT.

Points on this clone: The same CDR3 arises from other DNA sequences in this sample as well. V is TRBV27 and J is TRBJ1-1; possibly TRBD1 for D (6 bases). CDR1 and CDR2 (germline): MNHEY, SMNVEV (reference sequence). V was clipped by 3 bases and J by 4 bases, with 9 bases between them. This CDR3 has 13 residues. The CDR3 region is CASSLSRGTEAFF. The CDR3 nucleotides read TGTGCCAGCAGTTTGAGCAGGGGCACTGAAGCTTTCTTT.

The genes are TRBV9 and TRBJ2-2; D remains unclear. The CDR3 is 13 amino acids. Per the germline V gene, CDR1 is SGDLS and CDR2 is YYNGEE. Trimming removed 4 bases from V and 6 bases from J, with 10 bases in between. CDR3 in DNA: TGTGCCAGCAGCCCAAGCGATGCCGGGGAGCTGTTTTTT. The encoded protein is CASSPSDAGELFF.

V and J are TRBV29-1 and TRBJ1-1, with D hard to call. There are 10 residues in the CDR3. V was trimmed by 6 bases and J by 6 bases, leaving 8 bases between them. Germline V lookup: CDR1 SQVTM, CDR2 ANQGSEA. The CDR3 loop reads CSVSGAEAFF. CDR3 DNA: TGCAGCGTCTCCGGAGCTGAAGCTTTCTTT. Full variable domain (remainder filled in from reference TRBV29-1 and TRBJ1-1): SAVISQKPSRDICQRGTSLTIQCQVDSQVTMMFWYRQQPGQSLTLIATANQGSEATYESGFVIDKFPISRPNLTFSTLTVSNMSPEDSSIYLCSVSGAEAFFGQGTRLTVV.

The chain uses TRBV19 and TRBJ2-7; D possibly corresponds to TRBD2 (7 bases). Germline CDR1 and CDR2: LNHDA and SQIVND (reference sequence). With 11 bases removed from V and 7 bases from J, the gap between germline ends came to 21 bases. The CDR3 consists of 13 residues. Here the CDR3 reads CASAKGGLREQYF. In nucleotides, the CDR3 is TGTGCCTCCGCGAAGGGGGGGCTTAGAGAGCAGTACTTC.

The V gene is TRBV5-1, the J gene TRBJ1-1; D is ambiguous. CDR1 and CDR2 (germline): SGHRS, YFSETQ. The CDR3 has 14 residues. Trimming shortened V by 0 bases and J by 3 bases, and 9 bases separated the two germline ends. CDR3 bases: TGCGCCAGCAGCTTGGCTCCCGGAGACACTGAAGCTTTCTTT. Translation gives CASSLAPGDTEAFF.

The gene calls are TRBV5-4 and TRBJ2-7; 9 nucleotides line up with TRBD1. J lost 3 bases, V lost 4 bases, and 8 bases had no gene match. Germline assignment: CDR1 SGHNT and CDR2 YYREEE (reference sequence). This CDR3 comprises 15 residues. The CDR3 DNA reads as TGTGCCAGCAGCAGCACCGGGACAGGGTTCTACGAGCAGTACTTC. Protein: CASSSTGTGFYEQYF.

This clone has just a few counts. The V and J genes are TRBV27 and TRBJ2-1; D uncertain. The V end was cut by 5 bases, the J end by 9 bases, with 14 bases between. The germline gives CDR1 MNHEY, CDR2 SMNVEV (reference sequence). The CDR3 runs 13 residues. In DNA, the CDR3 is TGTGCCAGCAGTCCGACTGTCTGGAGTGAGCAGTTCTTC. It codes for CASSPTVWSEQFF.

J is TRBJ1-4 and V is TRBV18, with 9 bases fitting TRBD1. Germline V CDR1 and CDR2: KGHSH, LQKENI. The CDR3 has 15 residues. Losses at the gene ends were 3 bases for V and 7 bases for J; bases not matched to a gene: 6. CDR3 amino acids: CASSPRTGVVEKLFF. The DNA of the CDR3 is TGTGCCAGCTCACCTCGGACAGGGGTGGTTGAAAAACTGTTTTTT. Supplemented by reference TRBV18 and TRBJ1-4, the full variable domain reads NAGVMQNPRHLVRRRGQEARLRCSPMKGHSHVYWYRQLPEEGLKFMVYLQKENIIDESGMPKERFSAEFPKEGPSILRIQQVVRGDSAAYFCASSPRTGVVEKLFFGSGTQLSVL.

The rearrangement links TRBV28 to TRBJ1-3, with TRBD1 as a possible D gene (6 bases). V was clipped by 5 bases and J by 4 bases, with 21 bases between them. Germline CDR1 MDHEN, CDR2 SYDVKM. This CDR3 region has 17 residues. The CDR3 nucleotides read TGTGCCAGCAGTCATCAGACAGGTCCTGGTCCAGGAAACACCATATATTTT. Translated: CASSHQTGPGPGNTIYF.

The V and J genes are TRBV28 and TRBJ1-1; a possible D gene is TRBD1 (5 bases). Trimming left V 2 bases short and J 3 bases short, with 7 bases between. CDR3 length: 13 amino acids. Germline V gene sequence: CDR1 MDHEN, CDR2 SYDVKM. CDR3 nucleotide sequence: TGTGCCAGCAGTTTAAAAGGGGACACTGAAGCTTTCTTT. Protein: CASSLKGDTEAFF.

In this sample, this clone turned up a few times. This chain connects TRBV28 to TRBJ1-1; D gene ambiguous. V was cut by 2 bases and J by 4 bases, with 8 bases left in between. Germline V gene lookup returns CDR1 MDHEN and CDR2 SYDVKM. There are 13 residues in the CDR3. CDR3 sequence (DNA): TGTGCCAGCAGTTTAGCGGGGATCACTGAAGCTTTCTTT. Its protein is CASSLAGITEAFF.

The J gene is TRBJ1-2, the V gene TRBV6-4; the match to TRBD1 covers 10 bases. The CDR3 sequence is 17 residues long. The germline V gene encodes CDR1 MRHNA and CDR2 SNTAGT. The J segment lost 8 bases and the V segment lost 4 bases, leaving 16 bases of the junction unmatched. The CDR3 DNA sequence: TGTGCCAGCAGTGCCGAAGGAGGGACAGGGGCTTCCAAGGGCTACACCTTC. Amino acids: CASSAEGGTGASKGYTF.

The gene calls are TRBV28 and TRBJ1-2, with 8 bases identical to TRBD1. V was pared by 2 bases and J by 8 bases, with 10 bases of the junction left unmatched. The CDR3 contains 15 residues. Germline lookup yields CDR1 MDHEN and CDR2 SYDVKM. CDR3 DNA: TGTGCCAGCAGTTTAATAAGGACAGGGTCTCGCGGCTACACCTTC. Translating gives CASSLIRTGSRGYTF.

The CDR3 DNA sequence: TGTGCCAGCAGTTACCCACAGGGCGAGCAGTACTTC. This codes for CASSYPQGEQYF. The V call is TRBV6-5, the J call TRBJ2-7, with TRBD1 as a possible D gene (6 bases). V was pared by 2 bases and J by 6 bases, with 8 bases between. The CDR3 runs 12 residues. Looked up from germline, CDR1 is MNHEY and CDR2 is SVGAGI.

The CDR3 DNA is TGTGCCAGTAGTTCGAACAGGGTTGGTTACGAGCAGTACTTC. Protein product: CASSSNRVGYEQYF. The chain joins TRBV19 to TRBJ2-7, with D maybe TRBD1 (6 bases). V lost 5 bases and J 4 bases, leaving 15 bases between the germline ends. The germline CDR1 and CDR2 sequences are LNHDA and SQIVND (reference sequence). This CDR3 spans 14 amino acids.

CDR3: CASSLDRGTGNQPQHF. The CDR3 nucleotides read TGTGCCAGCAGCTTAGACCGGGGAACGGGCAATCAGCCCCAGCATTTT. The chain recombines TRBV7-6 with TRBJ1-5; D call uncertain. The V end lost 1 base, the J end lost 2 bases, and 12 bases lay between the germline ends. Germline CDR1 reads SGHVS; CDR2 reads FNYEAQ. CDR3 length: 16 amino acids.

The CDR3 spells CASSLTVGRGNEKLFF. The CDR3 coding sequence is TGTGCCAGCAGCTTGACCGTAGGCAGGGGAAATGAAAAACTGTTTTTT. The rearrangement links TRBV7-9 to TRBJ1-4, with D tentatively TRBD1 (6 bases). The CDR3 spans 16 residues. The V gene's germline CDR1 is SEHNR and CDR2 FQNEAQ (reference sequence). Trimming stripped 3 bases from V and 5 bases from J, with 16 bases between.

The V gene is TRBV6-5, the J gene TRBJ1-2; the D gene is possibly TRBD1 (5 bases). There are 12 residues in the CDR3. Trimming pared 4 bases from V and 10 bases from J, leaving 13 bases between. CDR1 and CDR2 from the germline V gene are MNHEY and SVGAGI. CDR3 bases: TGTGCCAGCAGTTTTCAGGGTCTAAACTACACCTTC. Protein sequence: CASSFQGLNYTF.

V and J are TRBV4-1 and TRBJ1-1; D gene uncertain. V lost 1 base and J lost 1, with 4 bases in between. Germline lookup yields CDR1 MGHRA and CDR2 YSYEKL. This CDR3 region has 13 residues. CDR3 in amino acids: CASSQAGNTEAFF. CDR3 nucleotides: TGCGCCAGCAGCCAAGCGGGGAACACTGAAGCTTTCTTT.

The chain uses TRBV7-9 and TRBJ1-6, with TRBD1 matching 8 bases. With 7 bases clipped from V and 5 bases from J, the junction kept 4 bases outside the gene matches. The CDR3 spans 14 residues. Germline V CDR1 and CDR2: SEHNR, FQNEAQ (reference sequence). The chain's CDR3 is CASTGTGNNSPLHF. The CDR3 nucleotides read TGTGCCAGCACGGGGACAGGCAATAATTCACCCCTCCACTTT. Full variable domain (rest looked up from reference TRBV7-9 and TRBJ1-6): DTGVSQNPRHKITKRGQNVTFRCDPISEHNRLYWYRQTLGQGPEFLTYFQNEAQLEKSRLLSDRFSAERPKGSFSTLEIQRTEQGDSAMYLCASTGTGNNSPLHFGNGTRLTVT.

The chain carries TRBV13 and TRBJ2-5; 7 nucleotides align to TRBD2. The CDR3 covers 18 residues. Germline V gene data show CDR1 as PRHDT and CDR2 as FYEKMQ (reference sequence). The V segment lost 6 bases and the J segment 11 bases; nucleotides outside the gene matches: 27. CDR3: CASSRSGGLADPSMEQYF. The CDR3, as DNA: TGTGCCAGCAGTCGAAGCGGAGGGCTAGCGGATCCCTCTATGGAGCAGTACTTC. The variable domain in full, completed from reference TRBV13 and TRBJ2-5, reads AAGVIQSPRHLIKEKRETATLKCYPIPRHDTVYWYQQGPGQDPQFLISFYEKMQSDKGSIPDRFSAQQFSDYHSELNMSSLELGDSALYFCASSRSGGLADPSMEQYFGPGTRLLVL.